This T cell receptor beta chain was identified in a study of blood T cell repertoires in COVID-19. Study information: Acute and convalescent COVID-19 specimens originated in the United States, Italy and Spain.

This CDR3 has 18 residues. V lost 1 base and J lost 6; bases outside the gene matches: 9. Germline CDR1 reads LGHNA; CDR2 reads YNFKEQ. Some clones are missing from TCRdb's copy, which holds only in-frame ones; the method was immunoSEQ multiplex PCR. The sample consists of 200,000 or so clones, roughly 80% of them appearing once. The chain joins TRBV4-2 to TRBJ2-2; 12 bases line up with TRBD2. The sequencing input was peripheral blood. This sequence was found in a woman under 40 who had recovered from COVID-19. The CDR3 DNA sequence: TGTGCCAGCAGCCAAGTGGCCAAGACTAGCGGGAGTCCCGGGGAGCTGTTTTTT. It codes for CASSQVAKTSGSPGELFF.